The following is a T cell receptor (beta chain) sequence with its context. Its recognized antigen is unknown. It has no much larger one-base neighbor in the sample; base qualities were not kept. The data derive from a study of blood T cell repertoires in COVID-19 (dated by TCRdb to between 2020 and 2021). Turning to the overall study: The collaborator samples originated in the United States, Italy and Spain and spanned the acute and convalescent phases of COVID-19. The prospective study material was composed of cDNA or gDNA derived from T cells, B-cell-depleted T cells, or PBMCs. The dataset comprised deeply sampled blood TCRbeta repertoires from subjects exposed to, actively infected with, or recovered from COVID-19. The repertoires were released in a freely available public database intended as a resource for research on the immune response to SARS-CoV-2. The samples were drawn from the first 160 participants of the ongoing ImmuneRACE study and from more than 1,000 subjects provided by 6 global collaborators. The sample metadata nearly always contained a de-identified subject ID, COVID-19 status, age in years and sex. Where available, HLA class I and class II types were taken from metadata supplied by the sample provider and were not determined by assay-based typing. The paper's findings and limits, for the study overall: Clinical and demographic metadata were provided uncurated, with the amount varying by source and participant.

The germline V gene supplies CDR1 MNHEY and CDR2 SVGAGI. Including cysteine and phenylalanine, the CDR3 has 15 amino acids. Just CDR3 DNA is preserved here, 45 bases in frame from base 1. Trimming leaves V shorter by 10 bases and J shorter by 4 bases, with the junction holding 14 bases beyond the gene matches. The immunoSEQ Assay, a bias-controlled multiplex PCR, was used to amplify TCRbeta CDR3 regions from genomic DNA. Per the source publication's procedure: The number of nucleated cells in each sample was estimated from the amplification of reference gene primers within the assay. To quantify the absolute abundance of each unique TCRbeta CDR3 rearrangement, sequence reads were collapsed and filtered. Productive Simpson clonality was computed per sample as the square root of Simpson's diversity index over productive rearrangements. TCRdb retrieved this table from immuneACCESS and kept in-frame rearrangements only. Not all clones are present; in checked studies, unresolved V genes account for under half, and no reason is known for the remainder. The V and J calls and the clone size are those of that table, but D and trimming were determined from the DNA. The sample records around 220,000 clones, about nine tenths of which are singletons. The ten largest clonotypes hold about 6% of the sample.

Participants in the prospective study were aged about 18 to 95 years, lived in 20 to 30 United States geographic areas, and enrolled through a virtual design. In the prospective study, cohorts were assigned on the basis of participant-reported clinical history obtained from a screening survey and a study questionnaire. Each participant in the prospective study had whole blood, serum and a nasopharyngeal or oropharyngeal swab collected by mobile phlebotomists. Participants in the prospective study had the option to provide additional blood draws and questionnaires over an approximately 2-month period. Blood samples from the prospective study were shipped frozen or at room temperature prior to DNA extraction.

Sequencing input: PBMCs or T cells enriched from blood (not recorded which). The clonotype was recovered from a woman aged 25 to 39 with acute COVID-19. Here the chain combines TRBV6-5 and TRBJ2-7, with TRBD1 matching 9 junction bases. CDR3 protein: CATIPGQGQDYEQYF. Read as DNA, the sequence is TGTGCCACCATTCCGGGACAGGGCCAAGATTACGAGCAGTACTTC.